This TCR beta chain is from a study of cytomegalovirus exposure and HLA in healthy donors. A remark on this clone: What it binds is not known.

The CDR3 consists of 15 residues. Trimming left V 3 bases short and J 0 bases short, with 9 bases between. Germline CDR1 reads MGHDK; CDR2 reads SYGVNS. The PCR used 60 Vbeta and 13 Jbeta primers. The assay was immunoSEQ multiplex PCR, and TCRdb's table has in-frame clones only and misses some. Found here are around 120,000 clones, about 73% of them singletons; the top ten hold approximately 8.2%. Study-wide results and limits: The authors listed 180 or so TCR beta chains as cytomegalovirus-associated.

The V call is TRBV25-1, the J call TRBJ1-3; D gene ambiguous. The sample taken for sequencing was PBMCs. This sequence originates from a woman aged 35 to 49 in good health and CMV-seropositive. The CDR3 reads CASSDPGGSGNTIYF. The CDR3 DNA reads as TGTGCCAGCAGTGATCCGGGTGGCTCTGGAAACACCATATATTTT.